One sample yielded the 18 T cell receptor beta chains listed below, sequenced in a study of lymphopenia after photon versus proton radiotherapy. Measured with immunoSEQ multiplex PCR; TCRdb has only the in-frame clones, and not every one. The sample lists fewer than 20,000 clones, around 90% occurring once. The sequenced sample was peripheral blood, obtained from a patient treated with photon-based radiotherapy. The receptors come from a woman aged 40 to 50 with cholangiocarcinoma.

The rearrangement links TRBV10-2 to TRBJ2-7; TRBD1 might be the D (5 bases). The CDR3 covers 14 residues. Trimming took 7 bases from V and 0 from J, leaving 13 bases between them. Germline V CDR1 and CDR2: WSHSY, SAAADI. The CDR3 nucleotides read TGCGCCAGCACCGAGGCAGGGTACTCCTACGAGCAGTACTTC. Amino acid sequence: CASTEAGYSYEQYF.

J is TRBJ1-6 and V is TRBV10-3; TRBD1 agrees at 7 bases. Germline V CDR1 and CDR2: ENHRY, SYGVKD. Trimming took 6 bases from V and 9 from J; bases not matched to a gene: 11. There are 15 residues in the CDR3. The DNA for the CDR3 is TGTGCCATCAGAACGCCGGGACAGAAGGGTTCACCCCTCCACTTT. This encodes CAIRTPGQKGSPLHF.

The chain recombines TRBV14 with TRBJ2-2; no firm D call. Germline CDR1 SGHDN, CDR2 FVKESK. The CDR3 loop spans 15 amino acids. Trimming cost V 1 base and J 4 bases, with 10 bases left between them. Here the CDR3 reads CASSQVWAGTGELFF. The CDR3 DNA reads TGTGCCAGCAGCCAAGTTTGGGCTGGCACCGGGGAGCTGTTTTTT.

J is TRBJ1-6 and V is TRBV14; TRBD1 agrees at 7 bases. The CDR3 has 18 residues. The trim removed 1 base at V and 0 bases at J, leaving 6 bases unmatched. The V gene's germline CDR1 is SGHDN and CDR2 FVKESK. CDR3 nucleotides: TGTGCCAGCAGCCAAGGACTAGGACAGGCCTCCTATAATTCACCCCTCCACTTT. Its protein product is CASSQGLGQASYNSPLHF.

The chain combines TRBV4-1 with TRBJ2-2; D not resolved. CDR3 length equals 16 residues. V dropped 3 bases and J dropped 2 bases, with 13 bases sitting between them. Germline values: CDR1 MGHRA, CDR2 YSYEKL. Written as DNA, the CDR3 is TGCGCCAGCAGCCAGGTGCTACCTGCCAACACCGGGGAGCTGTTTTTT. Protein product: CASSQVLPANTGELFF.

The chain joins TRBV5-1 to TRBJ2-7; TRBD2 matches at 9 bases. Losses at the gene ends were 1 base for V and 0 bases for J; bases not matched to a gene: 8. CDR1 and CDR2 (germline): SGHRS, YFSETQ. The CDR3 spans 17 residues. In nucleotides, the CDR3 is TGCGCCAGCAGCTTGCTGCCTAGCGGGGAGAGCTCCTACGAGCAGTACTTC. As protein: CASSLLPSGESSYEQYF.

The chain couples TRBV18 to TRBJ2-5; D not certain. Germline-derived CDR1 and CDR2 are KGHSH and LQKENI. V was cut by 3 bases and J by 1 base, with 3 bases left in between. The CDR3 runs to 12 residues. The CDR3 sequence: CASSPTQETQYF. For the CDR3, the DNA is TGTGCCAGCTCACCCACCCAAGAGACCCAGTACTTC.

This chain connects TRBV18 to TRBJ2-3; 8 bases align to TRBD1. Germline CDR1 is KGHSH and CDR2 is LQKENI. The V segment lost 5 bases and the J segment 5 bases; nucleotides outside the gene matches: 9. The CDR3 is made up of 15 amino acids. The CDR3 reads CASSADQGAVDTQYF. CDR3 DNA sequence: TGTGCCAGCTCAGCGGATCAGGGGGCTGTAGATACGCAGTATTTT.

J is TRBJ2-1 and V is TRBV4-2; TRBD1 aligns across 11 bases. Germline CDR1 is LGHNA and CDR2 is YNFKEQ. The V and J ends lost 0 bases and 3 bases, in that order; junction bases with no gene match: 7. The CDR3 sequence is 18 residues long. This CDR3 reads CASSQDRGTGGFYNEQFF. CDR3 coding DNA: TGTGCCAGCAGCCAAGATCGGGGGACAGGGGGGTTCTACAATGAGCAGTTCTTC.

The chain couples TRBV11-3 to TRBJ2-7, with D tentatively TRBD1 (6 bases). The CDR3 sequence is 14 residues long. The ends were cut back, 6 bases at V and 0 bases at J, with 12 bases in the middle. Germline V lookup: CDR1 SGHNT, CDR2 YENEEA. For the CDR3, the DNA is TGTGCCAGCAGTGTACAGGGAAGCTCCTACGAGCAGTACTTC. Its protein is CASSVQGSSYEQYF.

The chain has TRBV19 and TRBJ1-2; D is uncertain. The CDR3 runs 16 residues. Germline lookup yields CDR1 LNHDA and CDR2 SQIVND (reference sequence). V was trimmed by 5 bases and J by 8 bases, leaving 24 bases between them. CDR3 protein: CASSPPLSLPEEGYTF. CDR3 nucleotide sequence: TGTGCCAGTAGTCCACCACTGTCCCTGCCCGAGGAGGGCTACACCTTC. The full variable domain, with the rest looked up from reference TRBV19 and TRBJ1-2, is DGGITQSPKYLFRKEGQNVTLSCEQNLNHDAMYWYRQDPGQGLRLIYYSQIVNDFQKGDIAEGYSVSREKKESFPLTVTSAQKNPTAFYLCASSPPLSLPEEGYTFGSGTRLTVV.

The chain recombines TRBV7-2 with TRBJ1-1; 7 bases line up with TRBD1. Germline CDR1 is SGHTA and CDR2 is FQGNSA. This CDR3 has 18 amino acids. J gave up 3 bases and V 2 bases, and 15 bases lay outside the gene matches. In DNA form, the CDR3 reads TGTGCCAGCAGCTTATTGAGTAGGGGGCAGGGAGTTGACACTGAAGCTTTCTTT. Its protein product is CASSLLSRGQGVDTEAFF. Full variable domain (missing parts from reference TRBV7-2 and TRBJ1-1): GAGVSQSPSNKVTEKGKDVELRCDPISGHTALYWYRQSLGQGLEFLIYFQGNSAPDKSGLPSDRFSAERTGGSVSTLTIQRTQQEDSAVYLCASSLLSRGQGVDTEAFFGQGTRLTVV.

The chain carries TRBV5-8 and TRBJ1-2, with TRBD1 identical over 8 bases. There are 16 residues in the CDR3. V lost 4 bases and J lost 4; bases outside the gene matches: 12. Germline assignment: CDR1 SGHTS and CDR2 YDEGEE. The CDR3 protein is CASSRITGQGGYGYTF. For the CDR3, the DNA is TGTGCCAGCAGCCGCATAACTGGACAGGGCGGCTATGGCTACACCTTC.

The CDR3 here is CASSYGRGGNQPQHF. CDR3 DNA sequence: TGTGCCAGCAGTTATGGTCGGGGAGGTAATCAGCCCCAGCATTTT. This rearrangement joins TRBV6-5 to TRBJ1-5; unclear D gene. This CDR3 is 15 amino acids long. Per germline, CDR1 MNHEY and CDR2 SVGAGI. V lost 3 bases and J 4 bases, leaving 13 bases between the germline ends.

The CDR3 is CSANRVTEAFF. The DNA of the CDR3 is TGCAGTGCTAACAGGGTCACTGAAGCTTTCTTT. The chain is built from TRBV20-1 and TRBJ1-1, with D tentatively TRBD1 (6 bases). CDR3 length: 11 residues. Germline CDR1 and CDR2: DFQATT and SNEGSKA (reference sequence). V was shortened by 4 bases and J by 4 bases, with 7 bases between the two germline ends.

The chain uses TRBV25-1 and TRBJ1-1, with D possibly TRBD1 on 5 matching bases. Trimming shortened V by 6 bases and J by 7 bases, and 15 bases separated the two germline ends. There are 13 residues in the CDR3. The V gene's germline CDR1 is MGHDK and CDR2 SYGVNS. CDR3 nucleotides: TGTGCCAGCAGAATCGGGCAGGGCTATGAAGCTTTCTTT. Its translation is CASRIGQGYEAFF.

The chain is built from TRBV7-9 and TRBJ2-2; D call uncertain. CDR1 and CDR2 (germline): SEHNR, FQNEAQ (reference sequence). This CDR3 is 18 amino acids long. V lost 3 bases, J lost 4 bases, and 21 bases lay in between. CDR3 bases: TGTGCCAGCAGCTTGTCTGGGGTTGGTGTCGATGGCACCGGGGAGCTGTTTTTT. Translated, it gives CASSLSGVGVDGTGELFF.

This clone was observed once. The J gene is TRBJ1-4, the V gene TRBV28; D is undetermined. CDR1 is MDHEN and CDR2 is SYDVKM in the germline V gene. The CDR3 has 21 amino acids. Trimming left V 1 base short and J 4 bases short, with 28 bases between. The CDR3 region has the DNA TGTGCCAGCAGTTTATTTTTGGTTGGGCAGTCTCAAAACACGTATAATGAAAAACTGTTTTTT. It yields the protein CASSLFLVGQSQNTYNEKLFF.